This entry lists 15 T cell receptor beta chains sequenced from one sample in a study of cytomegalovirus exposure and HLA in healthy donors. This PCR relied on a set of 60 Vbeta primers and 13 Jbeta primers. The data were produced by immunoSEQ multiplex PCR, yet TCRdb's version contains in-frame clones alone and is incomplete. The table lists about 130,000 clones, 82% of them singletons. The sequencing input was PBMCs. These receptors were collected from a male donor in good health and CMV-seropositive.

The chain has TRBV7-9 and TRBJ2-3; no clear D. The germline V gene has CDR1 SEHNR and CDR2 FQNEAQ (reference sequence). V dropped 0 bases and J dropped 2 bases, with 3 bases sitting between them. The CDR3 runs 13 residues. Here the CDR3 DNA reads TGTGCCAGCAGCTTAGCTAACACAGATACGCAGTATTTT. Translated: CASSLANTDTQYF.

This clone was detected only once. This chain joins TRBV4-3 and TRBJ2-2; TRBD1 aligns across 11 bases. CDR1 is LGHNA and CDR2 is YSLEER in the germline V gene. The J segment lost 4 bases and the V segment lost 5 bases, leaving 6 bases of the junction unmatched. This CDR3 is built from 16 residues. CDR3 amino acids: CASSKAGQGGTGELFF. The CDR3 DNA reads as TGCGCCAGCAGCAAAGCGGGACAGGGGGGCACCGGGGAGCTGTTTTTT.

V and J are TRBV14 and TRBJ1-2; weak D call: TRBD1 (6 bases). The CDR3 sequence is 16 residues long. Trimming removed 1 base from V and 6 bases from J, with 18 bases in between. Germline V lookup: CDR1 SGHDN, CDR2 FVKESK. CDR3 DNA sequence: TGTGCCAGCAGCCAAGGCCCCCGACAGGTAGTAAATGGCTACACCTTC. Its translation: CASSQGPRQVVNGYTF. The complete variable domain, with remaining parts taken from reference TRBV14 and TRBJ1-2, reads EAGVTQFPSHSVIEKGQTVTLRCDPISGHDNLYWYRRVMGKEIKFLLHFVKESKQDESGMPNNRFLAERTGGTYSTLKVQPAELEDSGVYFCASSQGPRQVVNGYTFGSGTRLTVV.

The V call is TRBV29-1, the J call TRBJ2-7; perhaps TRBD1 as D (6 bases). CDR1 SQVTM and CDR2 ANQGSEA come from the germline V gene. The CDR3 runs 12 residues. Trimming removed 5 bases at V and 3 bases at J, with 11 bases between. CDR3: CSVQLQGYEQYF. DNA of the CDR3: TGCAGCGTTCAGTTACAGGGCTACGAGCAGTACTTC.

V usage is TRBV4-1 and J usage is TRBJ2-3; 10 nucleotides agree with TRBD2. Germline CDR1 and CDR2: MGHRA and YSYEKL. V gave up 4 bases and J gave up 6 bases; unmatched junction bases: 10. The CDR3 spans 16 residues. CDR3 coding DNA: TGCGCCAGCAGCCCCCGCTCTAGCGGGAGATCGGATACGCAGTATTTT. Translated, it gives CASSPRSSGRSDTQYF.

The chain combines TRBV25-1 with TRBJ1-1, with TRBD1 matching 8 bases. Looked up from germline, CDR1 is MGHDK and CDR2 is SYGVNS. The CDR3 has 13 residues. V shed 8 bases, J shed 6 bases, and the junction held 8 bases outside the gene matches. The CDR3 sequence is CASGGTGRAEAFF. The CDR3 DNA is TGTGCCAGCGGGGGGACAGGACGGGCTGAAGCTTTCTTT. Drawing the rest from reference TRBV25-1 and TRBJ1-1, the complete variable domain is EADIYQTPRYLVIGTGKKITLECSQTMGHDKMYWYQQDPGMELHLIHYSYGVNSTEKGDLSSESTVSRIRTEHFPLTLESARPSHTSQYLCASGGTGRAEAFFGQGTRLTVV.

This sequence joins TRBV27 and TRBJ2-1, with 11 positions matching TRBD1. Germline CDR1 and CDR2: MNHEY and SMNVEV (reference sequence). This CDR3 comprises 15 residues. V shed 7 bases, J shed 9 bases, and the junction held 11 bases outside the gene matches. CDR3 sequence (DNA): TGTGCCAGCACTATAGGGACAGGGGGTACGAGTGAGCAGTTCTTC. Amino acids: CASTIGTGGTSEQFF.

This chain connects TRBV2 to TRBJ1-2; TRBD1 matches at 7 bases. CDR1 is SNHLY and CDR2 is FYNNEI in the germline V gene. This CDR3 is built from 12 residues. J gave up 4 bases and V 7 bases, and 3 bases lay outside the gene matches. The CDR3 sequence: CASKGQTYGYTF. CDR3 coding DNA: TGTGCCAGCAAGGGACAGACCTATGGCTACACCTTC.

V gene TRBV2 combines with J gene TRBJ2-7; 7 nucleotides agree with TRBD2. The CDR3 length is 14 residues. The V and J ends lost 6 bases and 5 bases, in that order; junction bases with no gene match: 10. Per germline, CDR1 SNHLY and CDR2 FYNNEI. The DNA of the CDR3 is TGTGCCAGCAGCCTAAGCGGGATCTTCGACGAGCAGTACTTC. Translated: CASSLSGIFDEQYF.

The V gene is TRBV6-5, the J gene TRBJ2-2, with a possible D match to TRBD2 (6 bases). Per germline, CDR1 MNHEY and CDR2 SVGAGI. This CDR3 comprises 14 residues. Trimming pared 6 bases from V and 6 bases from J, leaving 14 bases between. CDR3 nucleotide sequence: TGTGCCAGCAGCCGGGCTAGCGTGGCCGGGGAGCTGTTTTTT. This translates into CASSRASVAGELFF.

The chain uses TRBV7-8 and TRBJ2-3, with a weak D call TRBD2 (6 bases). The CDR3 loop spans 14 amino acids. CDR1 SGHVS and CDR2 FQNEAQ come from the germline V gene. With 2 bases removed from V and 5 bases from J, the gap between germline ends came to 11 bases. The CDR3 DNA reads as TGTGCCAGCAGCTTACCTGGGGAGGAAGATACGCAGTATTTT. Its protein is CASSLPGEEDTQYF.

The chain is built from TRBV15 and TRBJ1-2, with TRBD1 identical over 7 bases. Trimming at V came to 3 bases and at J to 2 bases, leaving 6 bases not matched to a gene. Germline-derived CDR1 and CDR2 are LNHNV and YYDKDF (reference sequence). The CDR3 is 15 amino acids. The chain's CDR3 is CATSRDRLGNYGYTF. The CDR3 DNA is TGTGCCACCAGCAGGGACAGGCTGGGAAACTATGGCTACACCTTC.

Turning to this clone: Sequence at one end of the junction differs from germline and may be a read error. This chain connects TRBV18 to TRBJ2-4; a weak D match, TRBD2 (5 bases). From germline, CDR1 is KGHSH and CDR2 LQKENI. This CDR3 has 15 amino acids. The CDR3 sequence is CDSSPQRLTKNIQYF. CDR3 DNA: TGTGACAGCTCACCACAGAGACTAACTAAAAACATTCAGTACTTC.

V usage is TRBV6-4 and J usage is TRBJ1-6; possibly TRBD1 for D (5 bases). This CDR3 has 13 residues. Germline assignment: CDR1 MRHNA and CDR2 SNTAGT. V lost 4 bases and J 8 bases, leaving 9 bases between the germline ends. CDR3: CASSGQPDSPLHF. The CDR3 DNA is TGTGCCAGCAGTGGACAGCCGGATTCACCCCTCCACTTT.

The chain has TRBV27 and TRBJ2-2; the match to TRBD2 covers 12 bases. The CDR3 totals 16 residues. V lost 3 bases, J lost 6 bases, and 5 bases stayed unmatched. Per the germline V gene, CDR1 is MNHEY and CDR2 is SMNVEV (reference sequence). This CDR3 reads CASSLRLAGVSGELFF. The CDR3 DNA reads TGTGCCAGCAGTTTGAGACTAGCGGGAGTCTCCGGGGAGCTGTTTTTT.